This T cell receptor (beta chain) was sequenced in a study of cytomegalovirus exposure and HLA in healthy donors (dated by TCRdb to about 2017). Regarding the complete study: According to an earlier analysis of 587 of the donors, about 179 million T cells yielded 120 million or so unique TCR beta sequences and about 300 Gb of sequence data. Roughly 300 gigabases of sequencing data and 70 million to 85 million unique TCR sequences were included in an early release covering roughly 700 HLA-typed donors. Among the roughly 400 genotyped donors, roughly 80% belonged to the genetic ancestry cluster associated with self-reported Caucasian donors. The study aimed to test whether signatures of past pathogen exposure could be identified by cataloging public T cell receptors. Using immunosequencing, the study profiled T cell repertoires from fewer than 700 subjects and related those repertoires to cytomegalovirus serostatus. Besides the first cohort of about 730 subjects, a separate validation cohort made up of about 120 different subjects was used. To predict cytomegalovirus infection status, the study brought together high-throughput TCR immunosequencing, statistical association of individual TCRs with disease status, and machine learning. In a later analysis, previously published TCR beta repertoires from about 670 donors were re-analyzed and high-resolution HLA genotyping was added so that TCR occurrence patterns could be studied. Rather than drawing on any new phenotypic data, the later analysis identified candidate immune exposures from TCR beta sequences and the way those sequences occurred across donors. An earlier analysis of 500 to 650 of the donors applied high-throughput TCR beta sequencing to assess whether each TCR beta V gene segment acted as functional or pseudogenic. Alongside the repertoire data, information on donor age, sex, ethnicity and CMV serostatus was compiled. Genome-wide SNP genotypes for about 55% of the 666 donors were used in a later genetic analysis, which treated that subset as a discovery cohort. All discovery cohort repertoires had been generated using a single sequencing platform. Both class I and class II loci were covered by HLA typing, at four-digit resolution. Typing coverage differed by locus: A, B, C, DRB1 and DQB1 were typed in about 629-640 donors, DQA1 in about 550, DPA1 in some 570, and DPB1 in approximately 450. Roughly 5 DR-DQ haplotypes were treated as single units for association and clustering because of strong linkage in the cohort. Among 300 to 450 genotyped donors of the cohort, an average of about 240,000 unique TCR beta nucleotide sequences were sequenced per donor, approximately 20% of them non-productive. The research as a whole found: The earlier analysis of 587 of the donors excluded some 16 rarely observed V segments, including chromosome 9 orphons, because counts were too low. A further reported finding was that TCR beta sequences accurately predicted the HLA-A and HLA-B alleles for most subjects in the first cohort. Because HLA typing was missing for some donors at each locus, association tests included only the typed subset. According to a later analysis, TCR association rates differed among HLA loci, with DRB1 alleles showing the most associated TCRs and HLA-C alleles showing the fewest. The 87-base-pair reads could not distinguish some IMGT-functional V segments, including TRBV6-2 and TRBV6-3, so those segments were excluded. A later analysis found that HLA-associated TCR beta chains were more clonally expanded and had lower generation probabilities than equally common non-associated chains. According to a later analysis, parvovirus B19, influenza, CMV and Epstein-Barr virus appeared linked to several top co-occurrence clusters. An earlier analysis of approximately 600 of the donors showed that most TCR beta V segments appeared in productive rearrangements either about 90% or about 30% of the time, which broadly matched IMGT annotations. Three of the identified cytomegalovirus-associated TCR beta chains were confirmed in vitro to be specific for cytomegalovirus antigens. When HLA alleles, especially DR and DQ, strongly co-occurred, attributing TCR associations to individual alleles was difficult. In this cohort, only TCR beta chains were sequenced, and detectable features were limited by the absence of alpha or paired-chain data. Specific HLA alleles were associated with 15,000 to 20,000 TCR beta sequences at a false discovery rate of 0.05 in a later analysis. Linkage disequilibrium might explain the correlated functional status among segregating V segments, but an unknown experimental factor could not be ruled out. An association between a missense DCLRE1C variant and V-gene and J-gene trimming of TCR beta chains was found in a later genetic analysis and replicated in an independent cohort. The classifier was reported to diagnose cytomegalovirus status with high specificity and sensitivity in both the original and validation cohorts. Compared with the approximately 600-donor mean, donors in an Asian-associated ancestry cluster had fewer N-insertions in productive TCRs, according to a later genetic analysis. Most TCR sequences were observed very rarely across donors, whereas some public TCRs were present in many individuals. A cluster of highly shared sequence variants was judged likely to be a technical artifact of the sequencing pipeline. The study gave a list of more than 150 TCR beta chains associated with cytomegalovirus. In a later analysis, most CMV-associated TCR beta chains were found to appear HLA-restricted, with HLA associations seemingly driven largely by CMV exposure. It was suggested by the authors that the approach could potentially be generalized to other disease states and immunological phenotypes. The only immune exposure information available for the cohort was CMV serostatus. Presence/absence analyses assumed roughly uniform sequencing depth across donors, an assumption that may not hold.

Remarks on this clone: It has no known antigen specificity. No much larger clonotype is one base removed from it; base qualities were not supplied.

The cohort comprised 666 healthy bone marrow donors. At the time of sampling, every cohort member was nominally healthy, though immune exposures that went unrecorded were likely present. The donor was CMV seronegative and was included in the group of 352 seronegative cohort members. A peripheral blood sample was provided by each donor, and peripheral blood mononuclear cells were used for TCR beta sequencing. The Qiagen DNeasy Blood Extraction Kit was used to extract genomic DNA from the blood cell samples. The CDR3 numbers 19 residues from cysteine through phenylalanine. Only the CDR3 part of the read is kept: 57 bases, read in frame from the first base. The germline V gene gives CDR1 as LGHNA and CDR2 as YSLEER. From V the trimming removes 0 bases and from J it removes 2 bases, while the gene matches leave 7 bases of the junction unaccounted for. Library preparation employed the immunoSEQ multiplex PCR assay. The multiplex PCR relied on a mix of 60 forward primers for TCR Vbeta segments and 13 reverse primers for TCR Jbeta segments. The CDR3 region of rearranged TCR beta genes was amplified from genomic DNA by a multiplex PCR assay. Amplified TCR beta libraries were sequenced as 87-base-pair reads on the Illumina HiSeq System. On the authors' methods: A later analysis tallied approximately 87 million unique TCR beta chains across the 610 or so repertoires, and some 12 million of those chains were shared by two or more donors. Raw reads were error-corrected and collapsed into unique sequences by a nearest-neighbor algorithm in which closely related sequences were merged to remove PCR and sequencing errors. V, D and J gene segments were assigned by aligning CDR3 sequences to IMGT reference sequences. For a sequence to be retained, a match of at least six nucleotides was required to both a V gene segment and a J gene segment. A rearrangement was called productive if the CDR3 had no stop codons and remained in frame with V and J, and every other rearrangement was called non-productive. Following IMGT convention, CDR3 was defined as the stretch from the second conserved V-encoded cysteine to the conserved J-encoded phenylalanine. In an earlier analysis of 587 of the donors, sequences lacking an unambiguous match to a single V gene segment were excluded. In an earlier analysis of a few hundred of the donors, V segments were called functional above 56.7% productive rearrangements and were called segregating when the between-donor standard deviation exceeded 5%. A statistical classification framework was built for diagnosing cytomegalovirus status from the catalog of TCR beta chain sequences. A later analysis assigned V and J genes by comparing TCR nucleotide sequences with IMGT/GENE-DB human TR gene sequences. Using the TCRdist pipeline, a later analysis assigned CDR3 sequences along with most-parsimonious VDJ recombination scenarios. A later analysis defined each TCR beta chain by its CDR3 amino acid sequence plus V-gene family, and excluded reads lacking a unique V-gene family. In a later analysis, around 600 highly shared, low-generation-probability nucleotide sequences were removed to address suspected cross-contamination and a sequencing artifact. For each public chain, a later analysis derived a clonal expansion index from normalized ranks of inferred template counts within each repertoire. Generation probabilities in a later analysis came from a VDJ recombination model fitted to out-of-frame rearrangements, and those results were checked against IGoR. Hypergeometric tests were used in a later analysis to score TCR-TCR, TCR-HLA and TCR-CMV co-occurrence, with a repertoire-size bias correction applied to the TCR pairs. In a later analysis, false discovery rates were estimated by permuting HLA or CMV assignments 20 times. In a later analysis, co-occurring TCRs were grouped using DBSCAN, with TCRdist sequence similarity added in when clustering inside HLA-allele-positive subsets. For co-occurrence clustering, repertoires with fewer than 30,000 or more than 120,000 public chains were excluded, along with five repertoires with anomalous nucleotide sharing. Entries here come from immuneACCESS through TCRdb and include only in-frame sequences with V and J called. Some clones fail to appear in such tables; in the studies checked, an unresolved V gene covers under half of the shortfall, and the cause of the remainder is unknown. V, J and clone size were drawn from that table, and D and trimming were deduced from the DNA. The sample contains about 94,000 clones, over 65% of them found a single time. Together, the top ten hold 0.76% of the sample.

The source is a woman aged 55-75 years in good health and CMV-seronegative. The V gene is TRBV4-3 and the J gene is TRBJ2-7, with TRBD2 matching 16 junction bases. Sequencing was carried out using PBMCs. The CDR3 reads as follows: CASSQDLGTSGRGTYEQYF. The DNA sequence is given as TGCGCCAGCAGCCAAGATCTCGGGACTAGCGGGAGGGGGACCTACGAGCAGTACTTC.